These T cell receptor beta chains were read from a single sample in a study. TCRdb itself ran the reads through MiXCR, one entry per CDR3 protein. The table has 6,500 to 8,500 distinct CDR3 sequences, roughly 32% seen once. What was sequenced was blood. These TCRs come from a human donor. CDR3s include the opening cysteine and the closing phenylalanine or tryptophan. D genes are given only for firm matches. Clone sizes are given selectively: once, few, many, or a class where the clone is expanded.

clone size | J gene | V gene | D gene | CDR3 DNA | CDR3 protein
medium-sized | TRBJ1-2 | TRBV29-1 | - | TGCAGCGTTGAAGGGGACCTCCGGACGCCTGGCTACACCTTC | CSVEGDLRTPGYTF
medium-sized | TRBJ2-1 | TRBV4-2 | - | TGTGCCAGCAGCCAAGGGGGGGCGGACTGGGGCTACAATGAGCAGTTCTTC | CASSQGGADWGYNEQFF
few | TRBJ2-1 | TRBV4-1 | TRBD2 | TGCGCCAGCAGGGGGGAGGGTAACAATGAGCAGTTCTTC | CASRGEGNNEQFF
many | TRBJ1-2 | TRBV18 | - | TGTGCCAGCTCACCAACAGGGTACGGTCCGAACTATGGCTACACCTTC | CASSPTGYGPNYGYTF
medium-sized | TRBJ2-7 | TRBV7-8 | - | TGTGCCAGCAGCTCTCCATGGCGGACCGTAGACGAGCAGTACTTC | CASSSPWRTVDEQYF
- | TRBJ2-1 | TRBV20-1 | TRBD1 | TGCAGTGCTTCAAACCGGGACAGGTTGAGCTCCTACAATGAGCAGTTCTTC | CSASNRDRLSSYNEQFF
medium-sized | TRBJ1-1 | TRBV18 | - | TGTGCCAGCTCACCATCCGGGGCCCGGCCCTATGTTAACACTGAAGCTTTCTTT | CASSPSGARPYVNTEAFF
medium-sized | TRBJ1-1 | TRBV20-1 | - | TGCAGTGCTAGACCCCCTGGGGGCACTGAAGCTTTCTTT | CSARPPGGTEAFF
- | TRBJ2-7 | TRBV18 | - | TGTGCCAGCTCACCACGCCATGGAGGGTCAGGATTCTACGAGCAGTACTTC | CASSPRHGGSGFYEQYF
- | TRBJ1-5 | TRBV29-1 | TRBD1 | TGTAACATTGTGGGGACAGGGGACATCAATCAGCCCCAGCATTTT | CNIVGTGDINQPQHF
few | TRBJ1-2 | TRBV29-1 | - | TGCAGCGGTATGACAGCTAACTATGGCTACACCTTC | CSGMTANYGYTF
large | TRBJ2-1 | TRBV29-1 | - | TGCAGCGTTGACACGACGGAATACAATGAGCAGTTCTTC | CSVDTTEYNEQFF
- | TRBJ1-1 | TRBV29-1 | - | TGCAGCGTTCACTGTGTGAACACTGAAGCTTTCTTT | CSVHCVNTEAFF
- | TRBJ1-1 | TRBV6-1 | TRBD1 | TGTGCCAGCAGTGATGATGGACAGGGGTTGAGGGCTGAAGCTTTCTTT | CASSDDGQGLRAEAFF
once | TRBJ2-1 | TRBV29-1 | - | TGCAGCGTTGCACGGGGATTGGATACGCAGTTCTTC | CSVARGLDTQFF
few | TRBJ2-1 | TRBV7-2 | - | TGTGCCAGCAGCTTCGCTGCCTCGTACAATGAGCAGTTCTTC | CASSFAASYNEQFF
medium-sized | TRBJ1-1 | TRBV29-1 | TRBD1 | TGCAGCGTTGAATGGGACAGGGAGCATTTGGTGAACACTGAAGCTTTCTTT | CSVEWDREHLVNTEAFF
- | TRBJ2-3 | TRBV4-2 | - | TGTGCCAGCAGCGGACGGTCCGGTCTCACAGATACGCAGTATTTT | CASSGRSGLTDTQYF
medium-sized | TRBJ1-5 | TRBV6-1 | - | TGTGCCAGCAGTGGAGTCAGCGATCAGCCCCAGCATTTT | CASSGVSDQPQHF
many | TRBJ1-2 | TRBV4-2 | - | TGTGCCAGCAGCCAAGAAAGCTATGGCTACACCTTC | CASSQESYGYTF
- | TRBJ1-2 | TRBV4-2 | - | TGTGCCAGCAGCCAAGACGAGGGGAACTATGGCTACACCTTC | CASSQDEGNYGYTF
medium-sized | TRBJ2-2 | TRBV29-1 | - | TGCAGCGTTCAACCGGGGGCGAACACCGGGGAGCTGTTTTTT | CSVQPGANTGELFF
medium-sized | TRBJ2-3 | TRBV4-2 | - | TGTGCCAGCAGCCTCCGGGAGAGGACCCCAGATACGCAGTATTTT | CASSLRERTPDTQYF
- | TRBJ2-5 | TRBV25-1 | - | TGTGCCAGCAGTGAACCACAGGGTAGGGAGACCCAGTACTTC | CASSEPQGRETQYF
medium-sized | TRBJ2-5 | TRBV4-2 | - | TGTGCCAGCAGCCAAGCGGGGGACCAAGAGACCCAGTACTTC | CASSQAGDQETQYF
medium-sized | TRBJ2-1 | TRBV7-8 | TRBD1 | TGTGCCAGCAGCCTTACCGGGACAGGCCTCAATGAGCAGTTCTTC | CASSLTGTGLNEQFF
many | TRBJ2-1 | TRBV28 | - | TGTGCCAGCAACGTACAGGGTTATGAGCAGTTCTTC | CASNVQGYEQFF
few | TRBJ2-1 | TRBV7-7 | - | TGTGCTAGCAGCCGGGACGCAAGCTCCTACAATGAGCAGTTCTTC | CASSRDASSYNEQFF
medium-sized | TRBJ1-1 | TRBV20-1 | - | TGCAGTGCTAGTCCCGGGACAACGAACACTGAAGCTTTCTTT | CSASPGTTNTEAFF
- | TRBJ2-1 | TRBV14 | - | TGTGCCAGCAGCCAAGATGTCAGGAGGCTTACAACTAATGAGCAGTTCTTC | CASSQDVRRLTTNEQFF
medium-sized | TRBJ1-1 | TRBV20-1 | TRBD1 | TGCAGTGCTGGGGACAGGGGAAAGGACACTGAAGCTTTCTTT | CSAGDRGKDTEAFF